The 20 T cell receptor beta chains below were found in one sample sequenced in a study of control samples from healthy donors and cancer patients. Profiling relied on immunoSEQ multiplex PCR, and the TCRdb table lists in-frame clones only, not all of them. The data contain about 150,000 clones, approximately 93% of them singletons. Sequences were obtained from blood. These receptors were obtained from a man between 18 and 35 years old in good health.

The rearrangement joins TRBV12-3 or TRBV12-4 to TRBJ2-2, with 7 bases aligning to TRBD2. The trim removed 5 bases at V and 8 bases at J, leaving 2 bases unmatched. CDR3 length equals 12 residues. The CDR3 region is CASSELAGELFF. In DNA, the CDR3 is TGTGCCAGCAGTGAACTAGCGGGGGAGCTGTTTTTT.

V usage is TRBV11-1 and J usage is TRBJ2-7, with TRBD1 identical over 7 bases. After removal of 2 bases from V and 2 bases from J, the junction contained 3 bases not matched to a gene. Germline V gene lookup returns CDR1 SGHAT and CDR2 FQDESV (reference sequence). The CDR3 totals 14 residues. The CDR3 nucleotides are TGTGCCAGCAGCTTAACAGGGACAGCCTACGAGCAGTACTTC. Translated, it gives CASSLTGTAYEQYF.

V is TRBV7-2 and J is TRBJ2-5; the D is unclear. Deletions cut 5 bases from V and 5 bases from J, with 15 bases between. Germline V gene sequence: CDR1 SGHTA, CDR2 FQGNSA. The CDR3 consists of 14 residues. The CDR3 region is CASSPMRPRETQYF. As DNA, the CDR3 is TGTGCCAGCAGCCCTATGAGACCTCGGGAGACCCAGTACTTC. The full variable domain, in which reference TRBV7-2 and TRBJ2-5 provide the parts outside the CDR3, is GAGVSQSPSNKVTEKGKDVELRCDPISGHTALYWYRQSLGQGLEFLIYFQGNSAPDKSGLPSDRFSAERTGGSVSTLTIQRTQQEDSAVYLCASSPMRPRETQYFGPGTRLLVL.

The rearrangement uses TRBV6-5 and TRBJ2-5; D gene uncertain. Trimming shortened V by 3 bases and J by 1 base, and 6 bases separated the two germline ends. The CDR3 has 13 amino acids. Germline assignment: CDR1 MNHEY and CDR2 SVGAGI. Here the CDR3 DNA reads TGTGCCAGCAGTTATCGGGTCCAAGAGACCCAGTACTTC. It codes for CASSYRVQETQYF.

V and J are TRBV6-5 and TRBJ2-7, with 9 bases identical to TRBD1. The CDR3 consists of 14 residues. With V trimmed by 5 bases and J by 6 bases, 8 bases remained unmatched. Germline-derived CDR1 and CDR2 are MNHEY and SVGAGI. CDR3 DNA sequence: TGTGCCAGCAGTAAGTGGACAGGGGCAACCGAGCAGTACTTC. As protein: CASSKWTGATEQYF.

This clone was seen a single time. The chain recombines TRBV27 with TRBJ1-1; D unresolved. V shed 6 bases and J shed 4 bases, with 12 bases lying between them. The CDR3 length is 13 residues. Germline CDR1 reads MNHEY; CDR2 reads SMNVEV (reference sequence). The CDR3 region is CASRPGRSTEAFF. The CDR3 DNA sequence: TGTGCCAGCAGACCGGGGAGGAGCACTGAAGCTTTCTTT.

The V call is TRBV10-3, the J call TRBJ1-1; no clear D. There are 14 residues in the CDR3. V was cut by 2 bases and J by 1 base, with 8 bases left in between. Germline loops: CDR1 ENHRY, CDR2 SYGVKD. CDR3 sequence: CAISEEAGNTEAFF. In DNA, the CDR3 is TGTGCCATCAGTGAGGAGGCAGGGAACACTGAAGCTTTCTTT.

This chain links TRBV2 with TRBJ2-5, with TRBD2 identical over 10 bases. CDR1 and CDR2 (germline): SNHLY, FYNNEI. The CDR3 loop spans 14 amino acids. V lost 7 bases to trimming and J lost 2 bases; unmatched junction nucleotides: 4. The CDR3 DNA sequence: TGTGCCAGCATTCTGACTAGCGGGCAAGAGACCCAGTACTTC. This gives the protein CASILTSGQETQYF.

The chain carries TRBV4-1 and TRBJ2-1; 8 bases are a match to TRBD2. Trimming cost V 0 bases and J 6 bases; bases outside gene matches: 7. This CDR3 has 16 amino acids. The germline CDR1 and CDR2 sequences are MGHRA and YSYEKL. CDR3 amino acids: CASSQDRGGGINEQFF. In DNA, the CDR3 is TGCGCCAGCAGCCAAGATCGGGGGGGCGGCATCAATGAGCAGTTCTTC.

The chain couples TRBV27 to TRBJ1-2; 8 bases are shared with TRBD1. Looked up from germline, CDR1 is MNHEY and CDR2 is SMNVEV (reference sequence). After removal of 6 bases from V and 4 bases from J, the junction contained 7 bases not matched to a gene. This CDR3 is 14 amino acids long. The CDR3 coding sequence is TGTGCCAGCAGCCCGACAGGGGAGGGCTATGGCTACACCTTC. Translated, it gives CASSPTGEGYGYTF.

The rearrangement uses TRBV3-1 (or the pseudogene TRBV3-2) and TRBJ1-2; D ambiguous. The CDR3 is 14 amino acids. Germline CDR1 and CDR2: LGHDT and YNNKEL (reference sequence). V was shortened by 0 bases and J by 4 bases, with 9 bases between the two germline ends. The DNA of the CDR3 is TGTGCCAGCAGCCAAGAAGGGAGTTTCTATGGCTACACCTTC. This sequence encodes CASSQEGSFYGYTF.

The chain joins TRBV5-6 to TRBJ1-6; tentatively, D is TRBD1 (5 bases). CDR3 length: 17 amino acids. V lost 4 bases, J lost 6 bases, and 20 bases lay in between. Germline loops: CDR1 SGHDT, CDR2 YYEEEE. CDR3 in amino acids: CASSEQGRLSLNSPLHF. The DNA for the CDR3 is TGTGCCAGCAGCGAGCAGGGTCGCCTTAGCCTTAATTCACCCCTCCACTTT. The whole variable domain, filled in from reference TRBV5-6 and TRBJ1-6, reads DAGVTQSPTHLIKTRGQQVTLRCSPKSGHDTVSWYQQALGQGPQFIFQYYEEEERQRGNFPDRFSGHQFPNYSSELNVNALLLGDSALYLCASSEQGRLSLNSPLHFGNGTRLTVT.

V usage is TRBV28 and J usage is TRBJ1-5, with D uncertain. Germline lookup yields CDR1 MDHEN and CDR2 SYDVKM. CDR3 size: 14 residues. V dropped 6 bases and J dropped 3 bases, with 12 bases sitting between them. This CDR3 reads CASSPGGDNQPQHF. In nucleotides, the CDR3 is TGTGCCAGCAGCCCGGGCGGTGACAATCAGCCCCAGCATTTT. The full variable domain, with the rest looked up from reference TRBV28 and TRBJ1-5, is DVKVTQSSRYLVKRTGEKVFLECVQDMDHENMFWYRQDPGLGLRLIYFSYDVKMKEKGDIPEGYSVSREKKERFSLILESASTNQTSMYLCASSPGGDNQPQHFGDGTRLSIL.

The chain has TRBV24-1 and TRBJ2-1; D gene ambiguous. This CDR3 spans 13 amino acids. V was trimmed by 3 bases and J by 8 bases, leaving 10 bases between them. The V gene's germline CDR1 is KGHDR and CDR2 SFDVKD. The CDR3 reads CATSDQPRHEQFF. In nucleotides, the CDR3 is TGTGCCACCAGTGATCAGCCCCGGCATGAGCAGTTCTTC.

This chain uses TRBV29-1 with TRBJ2-5; 7 bases are a match to TRBD2. The CDR3 has 13 amino acids. Per the germline V gene, CDR1 is SQVTM and CDR2 is ANQGSEA. Trimming removed 6 bases from V and 2 bases from J; junction bases left unmatched: 6. CDR3 DNA: TGCAGCGTAGAGGGAGGGAATCAAGAGACCCAGTACTTC. Translating gives CSVEGGNQETQYF.

V and J are TRBV27 and TRBJ1-5; D gene unclear. V was cut by 4 bases and J by 4 bases, with 11 bases left in between. Germline V gives CDR1 MNHEY, CDR2 SMNVEV (reference sequence). The CDR3 is 14 residues long. The CDR3 here is CASSYLGSNQPQHF. DNA of the CDR3: TGTGCCAGCAGTTACCTGGGCTCTAATCAGCCCCAGCATTTT.

This chain joins TRBV3-1 (or the pseudogene TRBV3-2) and TRBJ2-3, with TRBD2 matching over 8 bases. Germline CDR1 reads LGHDT; CDR2 reads YNNKEL (reference sequence). The CDR3 covers 14 residues. J gave up 3 bases and V 1 base, and 0 bases lay outside the gene matches. The CDR3 region is CASSQGGGTDTQYF. The DNA of the CDR3 is TGTGCCAGCAGCCAAGGCGGGGGGACAGATACGCAGTATTTT.

This CDR3 is CASSPNWEKLFF. In nucleotides, the CDR3 is TGTGCCAGCAGCCCTAATTGGGAAAAACTGTTTTTT. The V gene is TRBV11-2, the J gene TRBJ1-4; D is unclear. Trimming stripped 5 bases from V and 8 bases from J, with 9 bases between. Germline V gene sequence: CDR1 SGHAT, CDR2 FQNNGV. The CDR3 has 12 residues. Using reference TRBV11-2 and TRBJ1-4 for the parts outside the CDR3, the full variable domain is EAGVAQSPRYKIIEKRQSVAFWCNPISGHATLYWYQQILGQGPKLLIQFQNNGVVDDSQLPKDRFSAERLKGVDSTLKIQPAKLEDSAVYLCASSPNWEKLFFGSGTQLSVL.

Note on this clone: One end of the junction fails to match germline, which may point to a read error. The chain employs TRBV7-7 and TRBJ2-2, with TRBD1 matching 7 bases. The germline gives CDR1 SSHAT, CDR2 FNYEAQ (reference sequence). This CDR3 spans 15 amino acids. The DNA of the CDR3 is TGTGCTAGCAGCCCCGGGACAGTTAACACCGGGGAGCTGTTTTTT. Protein: CASSPGTVNTGELFF. Complete variable domain (other parts from reference TRBV7-7 and TRBJ2-2): GAGVSQSPRYKVTKRGQDVTLRCDPISSHATLYWYQQALGQGPEFLTYFNYEAQPDKSGLPSDRFSAERPEGSISTLTIQRTEQRDSAMYRCASSPGTVNTGELFFGEGSRLTVL.

The V and J genes are TRBV6-1 and TRBJ1-5; D uncertain. The CDR3 runs 13 residues. V was cut by 3 bases and J by 7 bases, with 10 bases left in between. Per germline, CDR1 MNHNS and CDR2 SASEGT. The CDR3 bases are TGTGCCAGCAGTGATACGCCCAAGCAGCCCCAGCATTTT. Its translation is CASSDTPKQPQHF.